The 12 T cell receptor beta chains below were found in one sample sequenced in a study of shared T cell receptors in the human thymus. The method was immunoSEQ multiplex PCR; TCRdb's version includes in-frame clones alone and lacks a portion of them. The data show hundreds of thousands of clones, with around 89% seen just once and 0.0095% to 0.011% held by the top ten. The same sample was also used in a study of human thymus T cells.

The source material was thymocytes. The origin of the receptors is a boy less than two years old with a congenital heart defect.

Here the CDR3 DNA reads TGTGCCAGCAGCTTAAGGGGCTCTGGAAACACCATATATTTT. Residues: CASSLRGSGNTIYF. V is TRBV7-2 and J is TRBJ1-3, with D maybe TRBD1 (5 bases). V lost 2 bases and J 0 bases, leaving 5 bases between the germline ends. Germline loops: CDR1 SGHTA, CDR2 FQGNSA. The CDR3 sequence is 14 residues long. The full variable domain, completed using reference TRBV7-2 and TRBJ1-3, is GAGVSQSPSNKVTEKGKDVELRCDPISGHTALYWYRQSLGQGLEFLIYFQGNSAPDKSGLPSDRFSAERTGGSVSTLTIQRTQQEDSAVYLCASSLRGSGNTIYFGEGSWLTVV.

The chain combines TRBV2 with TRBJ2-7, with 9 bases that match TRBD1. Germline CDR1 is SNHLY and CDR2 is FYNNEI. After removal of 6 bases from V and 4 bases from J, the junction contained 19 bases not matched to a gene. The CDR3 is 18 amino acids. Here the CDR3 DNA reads TGTGCCAGCAGCGTATCCCCCTTCCTGGACAGGGGTGGGTACGAGCAGTACTTC. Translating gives CASSVSPFLDRGGYEQYF.

This chain's CDR3 is CASSKDRESCEQYF. For the CDR3, the DNA is TGCGCCAGCAGCAAAGATCGAGAATCTTGCGAGCAGTACTTC. The rearrangement uses TRBV5-1 and TRBJ2-7; D gene unclear. Trimming removed 4 bases at V and 6 bases at J, with 17 bases between. Germline values: CDR1 SGHRS, CDR2 YFSETQ. This CDR3 is built from 14 residues.

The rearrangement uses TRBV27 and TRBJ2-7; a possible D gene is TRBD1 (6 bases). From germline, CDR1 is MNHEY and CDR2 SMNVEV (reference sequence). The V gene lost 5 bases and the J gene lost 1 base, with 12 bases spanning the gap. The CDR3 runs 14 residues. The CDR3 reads CASSTGYRSYEQYF. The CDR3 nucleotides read TGTGCCAGCAGTACAGGGTATAGGTCCTACGAGCAGTACTTC.

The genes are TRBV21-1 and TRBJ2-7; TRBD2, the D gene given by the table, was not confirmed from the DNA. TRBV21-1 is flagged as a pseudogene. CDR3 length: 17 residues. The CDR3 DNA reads TGTGCCAGCAGCAAAGCGGAAGGCGGGAGTTCCGCCTACGAGCAGTACTTC. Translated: CASSKAEGGSSAYEQYF.

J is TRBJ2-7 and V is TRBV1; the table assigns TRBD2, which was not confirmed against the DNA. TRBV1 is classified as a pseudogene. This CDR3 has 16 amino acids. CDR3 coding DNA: TGCACCAGCAGCCCCTCCCACCCAGGACTAGCTTACGAGCAGTACTTC. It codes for CTSSPSHPGLAYEQYF.

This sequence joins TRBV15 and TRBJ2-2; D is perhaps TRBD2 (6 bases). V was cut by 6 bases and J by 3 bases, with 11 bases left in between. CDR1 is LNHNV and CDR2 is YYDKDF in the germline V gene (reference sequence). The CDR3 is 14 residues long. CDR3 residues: CATRFSGYTGELFF. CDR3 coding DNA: TGTGCCACCAGGTTTAGCGGCTACACCGGGGAGCTGTTTTTT.

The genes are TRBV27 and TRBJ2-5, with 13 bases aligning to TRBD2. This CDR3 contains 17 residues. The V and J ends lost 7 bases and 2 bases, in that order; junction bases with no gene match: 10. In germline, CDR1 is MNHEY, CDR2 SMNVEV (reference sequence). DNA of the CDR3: TGTGCCAGCACCGGACTAGCGGGAGACAGGGGGCAAGAGACCCAGTACTTC. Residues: CASTGLAGDRGQETQYF.

This CDR3 reads CASSVGHLYEQYF. The CDR3 region has the DNA TGTGCCAGCAGTGTGGGACATCTGTACGAGCAGTACTTC. The chain has TRBV28 and TRBJ2-7; the D gene is possibly TRBD1 (6 bases). V was shortened by 5 bases and J by 4 bases, with 12 bases between the two germline ends. The CDR3 runs 13 residues. Germline V gene sequence: CDR1 MDHEN, CDR2 SYDVKM.

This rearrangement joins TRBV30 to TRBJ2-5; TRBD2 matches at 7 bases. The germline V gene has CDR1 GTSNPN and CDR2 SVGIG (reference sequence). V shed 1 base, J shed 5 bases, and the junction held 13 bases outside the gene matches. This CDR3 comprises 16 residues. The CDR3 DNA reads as TGTGCCTGGAGTGGCAAACGGACTAGTGGGGTTGAGACCCAGTACTTC. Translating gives CAWSGKRTSGVETQYF. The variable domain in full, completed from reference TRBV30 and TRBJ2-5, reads SQTIHQWPATLVQPVGSPLSLECTVEGTSNPNLYWYRQAAGRGLQLLFYSVGIGQISSEVPQNLSASRPQDRQFILSSKKLLLSDSGFYLCAWSGKRTSGVETQYFGPGTRLLVL.

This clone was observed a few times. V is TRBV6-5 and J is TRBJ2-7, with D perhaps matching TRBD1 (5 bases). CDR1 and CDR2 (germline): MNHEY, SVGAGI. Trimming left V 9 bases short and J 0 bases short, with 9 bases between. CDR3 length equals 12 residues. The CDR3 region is CASQGVSYEQYF. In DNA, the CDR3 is TGTGCCAGTCAAGGGGTCTCCTACGAGCAGTACTTC.

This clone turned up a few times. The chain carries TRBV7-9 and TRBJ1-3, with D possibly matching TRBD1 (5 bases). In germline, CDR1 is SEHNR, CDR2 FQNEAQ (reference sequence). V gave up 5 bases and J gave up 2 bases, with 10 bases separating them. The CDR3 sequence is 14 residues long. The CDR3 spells CASSPGTPGNTIYF. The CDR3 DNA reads TGTGCCAGCAGCCCCGGGACTCCTGGAAACACCATATATTTT.